This TCR beta chain came from a study of regulatory T cells in long-lasting Graves disease. Study-wide findings and caveats: Newly diagnosed patients shared about 950 public clonotypes; persistent patients shared about 2,500.

To make TCR beta libraries, researchers used iRepertoire HTBI primers and Arm-PCR of CDR3 regions. Each CDR3 protein is one row after TCRdb ran MiXCR on the multiplex PCR reads. The sample consists of 620,000 or so distinct CDR3 sequences, around 15% of them appearing once. Comment on this clonotype: Its antigen is not identified.

The time point here: newly diagnosed GD, antithyroid drugs for less than 3 months. PBMCs were the source of the RNA used for TCR sequencing. Graves' disease diagnosis used American Thyroid Association guidelines. Trimming left V 1 base short and J 4 bases short, with 11 bases between. This CDR3 has 14 amino acids. The germline V gene encodes CDR1 SGHAT and CDR2 FQNNGV. This sample also belongs to another study, concerning T cells in Graves' hyperthyroidism and ophthalmopathy. That work adds: Most thyroid clonotypes that were expanded above 0.001 also turned up in blood. A model of 13 V-J features distinguished ophthalmopathy from stable hyperthyroidism.

The sequenced sample was peripheral blood mononuclear cells (PBMCs), obtained at new diagnosis, from a patient treated with antithyroid drugs. The sequence derives from a woman in her 30s with Graves disease. This rearrangement joins TRBV11-2 to TRBJ2-7; D may be TRBD2 (6 bases). CDR3 coding DNA: TGTGCCAGCAGCTTAGTCGGAGGGGTGTACGAGCAGTACTTC. It specifies CASSLVGGVYEQYF.